These 17 T cell receptor beta chains share one sample of origin, sequenced in a study of blood T cell repertoires in COVID-19. Sequenced by immunoSEQ multiplex PCR; TCRdb stores in-frame clones only, minus some. Here the sample spans 150,000 to 200,000 clones, 85% being singletons. Sequenced: peripheral blood. The receptor set was obtained from a human donor with acute or convalescent COVID-19. The donor label of this sample is uncertain.

This clone turned up a few times. The chain has TRBV5-1 and TRBJ1-1; D gene ambiguous. The V end lost 4 bases, the J end lost 5 bases, and 15 bases lay between the germline ends. The CDR3 has 14 amino acids. Germline loops: CDR1 SGHRS, CDR2 YFSETQ. The CDR3 is CASSAGLGSTEAFF. CDR3 bases: TGCGCCAGCAGCGCCGGACTTGGATCGACTGAAGCTTTCTTT.

The rearrangement links TRBV5-6 to TRBJ2-3; 9 bases are a match to TRBD2. The ends lost 4 bases at V and 5 bases at J; junction bases unmatched: 5. The germline V gene encodes CDR1 SGHDT and CDR2 YYEEEE. The CDR3 totals 14 residues. The CDR3 coding sequence is TGTGCCAGCAGCCTGCGGGGGGGCAAAGATACGCAGTATTTT. Encoded protein: CASSLRGGKDTQYF.

This clone has just one count. This rearrangement joins TRBV5-1 to TRBJ1-3; the D gene is possibly TRBD1 (5 bases). Between the trimmed V and J ends, which lost 0 bases and 16 bases, there was a span of 17 bases. The CDR3 totals 13 residues. Germline V gene lookup returns CDR1 SGHRS and CDR2 YFSETQ. The CDR3: CASSLEQAHERYF. CDR3 sequence (DNA): TGCGCCAGCAGCTTGGAACAGGCCCATGAGCGTTATTTT.

The chain links TRBV10-2 to TRBJ2-3; 9 bases agree with TRBD2. V shed 5 bases, J shed 0 bases, and the junction held 3 bases outside the gene matches. This CDR3 spans 15 amino acids. Germline lookup yields CDR1 WSHSY and CDR2 SAAADI. CDR3 nucleotides: TGCGCCAGCAGTTTTAGCGGGGGCAGCACAGATACGCAGTATTTT. This sequence encodes CASSFSGGSTDTQYF.

The gene calls are TRBV3-1 (or the pseudogene TRBV3-2) and TRBJ2-5; 13 bases align to TRBD2. Trimming cost V 5 bases and J 2 bases; bases outside gene matches: 2. From germline, CDR1 is LGHDT and CDR2 YNNKEL (reference sequence). The CDR3 is 15 amino acids. The CDR3 sequence: CASSLGLAGQETQYF. CDR3 in DNA: TGTGCCAGCAGCTTGGGACTAGCGGGGCAAGAGACCCAGTACTTC.

The chain links TRBV7-8 to TRBJ1-1; D not resolved. Germline lookup yields CDR1 SGHVS and CDR2 FQNEAQ. The CDR3 length is 18 residues. V was cut by 2 bases and J by 2 bases, with 21 bases left in between. The CDR3 protein is CASSLPRRLMEGNTEAFF. CDR3 DNA sequence: TGTGCCAGCAGCTTACCGCGGCGTCTAATGGAGGGCAACACTGAAGCTTTCTTT.

This clone has only a few counts. This chain uses TRBV28 with TRBJ1-2; the D gene is possibly TRBD1 (5 bases). The CDR3 sequence is 13 residues long. Per the germline V gene, CDR1 is MDHEN and CDR2 is SYDVKM. The V end was cut by 7 bases, the J end by 6 bases, with 15 bases between. The DNA for the CDR3 is TGTGCCAGCACTACAATGCAGGGCCATGGCTACACCTTC. Translation: CASTTMQGHGYTF.

The gene calls are TRBV9 and TRBJ1-2; the D is unclear. CDR1 and CDR2 (germline): SGDLS, YYNGEE. This CDR3 has 17 residues. Trimming took 3 bases from V and 3 from J, leaving 21 bases between them. CDR3 sequence reads: CASSAPSEYGSDYGYTF. CDR3 nucleotide sequence: TGTGCCAGCAGCGCCCCGAGTGAGTATGGCAGCGACTATGGCTACACCTTC. The full variable domain, completed using reference TRBV9 and TRBJ1-2, is DSGVTQTPKHLITATGQRVTLRCSPRSGDLSVYWYQQSLDQGLQFLIQYYNGEERAKGNILERFSAQQFPDLHSELNLSSLELGDSALYFCASSAPSEYGSDYGYTFGSGTRLTVV.

The chain joins TRBV7-9 to TRBJ1-1, with 8 nucleotides matching TRBD1. V shed 6 bases and J 4 bases; nucleotides not matched to a gene: 10. CDR1 and CDR2 from the germline V gene are SEHNR and FQNEAQ (reference sequence). The CDR3 has 15 residues. CDR3: CASRHSGQGFTEAFF. The CDR3 nucleotides read TGTGCCAGCAGACACTCCGGACAGGGCTTCACTGAAGCTTTCTTT.

The rearrangement joins TRBV11-3 to TRBJ1-2; D is unresolved. Per the germline V gene, CDR1 is SGHNT and CDR2 is YENEEA. CDR3 length: 17 residues. V was clipped by 0 bases and J by 6 bases, with 20 bases between them. The CDR3 loop reads CASSLELVGSPKNGYTF. CDR3 bases: TGTGCCAGCAGCTTAGAACTAGTGGGATCGCCTAAGAATGGCTACACCTTC.

Comment on this clone: This sample also contains other DNA sequences that code for the same CDR3. This sequence joins TRBV19 and TRBJ2-7, with D perhaps matching TRBD2 (6 bases). Between the trimmed V and J ends, which lost 1 base and 3 bases, there was a span of 10 bases. Germline V gives CDR1 LNHDA, CDR2 SQIVND (reference sequence). This CDR3 has 14 residues. CDR3 sequence (DNA): TGTGCCAGTAGTATAGGGGGAGGCGGCTACGAGCAGTACTTC. Protein: CASSIGGGGYEQYF.

The CDR3 region has the DNA TGTGCCAGCAGCTTAGGTTCGCAAGAGACCCAGTACTTC. It translates to CASSLGSQETQYF. The chain carries TRBV7-2 and TRBJ2-5; D remains unclear. V was shortened by 1 base and J by 2 bases, with 5 bases between the two germline ends. Per germline, CDR1 SGHTA and CDR2 FQGNSA. This CDR3 region has 13 residues.

This chain uses TRBV9 with TRBJ2-3, with 15 bases aligning to TRBD2. The CDR3 extends over 17 amino acids. The V gene's germline CDR1 is SGDLS and CDR2 YYNGEE. J gave up 4 bases and V 4 bases, and 7 bases lay outside the gene matches. The CDR3: CASSPGLAGGAADTQYF. CDR3 nucleotides: TGTGCCAGCAGCCCGGGACTAGCGGGGGGCGCCGCAGATACGCAGTATTTT.

This chain joins TRBV29-1 and TRBJ1-2; 10 bases map to TRBD1. The CDR3 is 14 amino acids. V trimming: 3 bases; J trimming: 4 bases; junction bases outside the gene matches: 5. The germline gives CDR1 SQVTM, CDR2 ANQGSEA. The chain's CDR3 is CSVDRDRGGYGYTF. DNA of the CDR3: TGCAGCGTTGATAGGGACAGGGGAGGCTATGGCTACACCTTC.

The V gene is TRBV2, the J gene TRBJ1-2; D is perhaps TRBD1 (5 bases). V shed 2 bases and J shed 3 bases, with 13 bases lying between them. The CDR3 runs to 15 residues. The germline gives CDR1 SNHLY, CDR2 FYNNEI. CDR3 bases: TGTGCCAGCAGTGAAAGGACAACGGGAGACTATGGCTACACCTTC. Its protein product is CASSERTTGDYGYTF.

The chain uses TRBV16 and TRBJ2-5, with TRBD1 matching 9 bases. Looked up from germline, CDR1 is KGHSY and CDR2 is FQNENV. Losses at the gene ends were 3 bases for V and 1 base for J; bases not matched to a gene: 12. The CDR3 spans 18 residues. CDR3 in DNA: TGTGCCAGCAGCCATCTGGGACAGGGTCTGGTCTCCCAAGAGACCCAGTACTTC. As protein: CASSHLGQGLVSQETQYF.

This clone appeared a single time. The V call is TRBV19, the J call TRBJ2-7; perhaps TRBD2 as D (5 bases). V was trimmed by 3 bases and J by 6 bases, leaving 18 bases between them. The CDR3 sequence is 15 residues long. Germline V gene sequence: CDR1 LNHDA, CDR2 SQIVND (reference sequence). As DNA, the CDR3 is TGTGCCAGTAGTATGTTCGGGCAGGCGAGGGTCGAGCAGTACTTC. Residues: CASSMFGQARVEQYF. The full variable domain, completed using reference TRBV19 and TRBJ2-7, is DGGITQSPKYLFRKEGQNVTLSCEQNLNHDAMYWYRQDPGQGLRLIYYSQIVNDFQKGDIAEGYSVSREKKESFPLTVTSAQKNPTAFYLCASSMFGQARVEQYFGPGTRLTVT.